This TCR beta chain was found in a study of cytomegalovirus exposure and HLA in healthy donors. Germline CDR1 reads SEHNR; CDR2 reads FQNEAQ (reference sequence). This CDR3 has 12 amino acids. The V gene lost 5 bases and the J gene lost 3 bases, with 6 bases spanning the gap. PCR amplification relied on 60 Vbeta primers (plus 13 Jbeta primers). Produced via immunoSEQ multiplex PCR; TCRdb's table is partial and in-frame only. The profile covers over 150,000 clones, with approximately 74% appearing a single time and over 2.5% taken by the ten largest. The V gene is TRBV7-9, the J gene TRBJ2-3; no firm D call. The TCR comes from a young woman in good health and CMV-seronegative. Source material: PBMCs. The CDR3 DNA reads as TGTGCCAGCAGCCTGAGAACAGATACGCAGTATTTT. Translating gives CASSLRTDTQYF.